These T cell receptor beta chains were read from a single sample in a study of blood T cell repertoires in COVID-19. TCRdb keeps only in-frame clones here, not all; method: immunoSEQ multiplex PCR. Of 100,000 to 150,000 clones in the sample, approximately 90% were seen once. What was sequenced was peripheral blood. These receptor sequences come from a man aged 45-60 years with active or convalescent COVID-19. Each CDR3 is given with its conserved first and last residue. Each record gives: J gene, D gene, CDR3 length, V gene, CDR3 protein. A D gene is named only where the DNA matches it firmly.

TRBJ1-3 . 14 TRBV5-4 CASSSTEQADPLYF
TRBJ1-3 . 15 TRBV4-1 CASSQHDRSGNTIYF
TRBJ2-3 TRBD2 16 TRBV13 CASSSGGAAGALGRYF
TRBJ2-3 . 16 TRBV7-9 CASSFLGEASTDTQYF
TRBJ1-2 . 15 TRBV19 CASSAGTPANYGYTF
TRBJ1-3 . 15 TRBV7-8 CASSLTSSPGNTIYF
TRBJ2-2 TRBD2 18 TRBV4-1 CASSREELGGSGTGELFF
TRBJ2-1 . 14 TRBV5-4 CASSPDFSGNEQFF
TRBJ1-2 . 13 TRBV21-1 CASSKVRPVGYTF
TRBJ2-1 TRBD2 17 TRBV7-8 CASSQLAGGPVLREQFF
TRBJ2-3 . 13 TRBV30 CAWNLGASDTQYF
TRBJ2-5 . 13 TRBV28 CASSLRRLETQYF
TRBJ1-1 . 14 TRBV5-4 CASSLGAGNTEAFF
TRBJ2-7 TRBD2 20 TRBV3-1/TRBV3-2 CASSQEGLGLAGGNSYEQYF
TRBJ2-7 TRBD2 17 TRBV5-1 CASSHKAGTSGLYEQYF
TRBJ2-2 . 14 TRBV19 CASSVTGRAGELFF
TRBJ2-7 TRBD2 17 TRBV7-2 CASSLGGTSGVSYEQYF
TRBJ2-1 TRBD1 16 TRBV12-5 CASGFASGTGGNEQFF
TRBJ2-5 TRBD2 17 TRBV7-2 CASSFHSGGATRETQYF
TRBJ1-6 . 14 TRBV28 CASSLGLQGSPLHF
TRBJ2-7 . 11 TRBV3-1/TRBV3-2 CASSLFGEQYF
TRBJ2-7 TRBD1 16 TRBV27 CASSPLDRGLTYEQYF